This T cell receptor beta chain was found in a study of blood T cell repertoires in COVID-19. The repertoire was sequenced with immunoSEQ multiplex PCR; TCRdb's copy has only in-frame clones and lacks some. This table has 55,000 to 75,000 clones, more than 75% appearing once. Germline lookup yields CDR1 SGHAT and CDR2 FQNNGV. This CDR3 contains 16 residues. V was shortened by 2 bases and J by 3 bases, with 17 bases between the two germline ends. This receptor was taken from a human donor in a cohort sampled during active COVID-19. V gene TRBV11-2 combines with J gene TRBJ2-7; weak D call: TRBD2 (5 bases). Sequenced input: peripheral blood. CDR3 DNA: TGTGCCAGCAGCTTATGGGCTTCCTTAGGGAGCTACGAGCAGTACTTC. The encoded protein is CASSLWASLGSYEQYF.